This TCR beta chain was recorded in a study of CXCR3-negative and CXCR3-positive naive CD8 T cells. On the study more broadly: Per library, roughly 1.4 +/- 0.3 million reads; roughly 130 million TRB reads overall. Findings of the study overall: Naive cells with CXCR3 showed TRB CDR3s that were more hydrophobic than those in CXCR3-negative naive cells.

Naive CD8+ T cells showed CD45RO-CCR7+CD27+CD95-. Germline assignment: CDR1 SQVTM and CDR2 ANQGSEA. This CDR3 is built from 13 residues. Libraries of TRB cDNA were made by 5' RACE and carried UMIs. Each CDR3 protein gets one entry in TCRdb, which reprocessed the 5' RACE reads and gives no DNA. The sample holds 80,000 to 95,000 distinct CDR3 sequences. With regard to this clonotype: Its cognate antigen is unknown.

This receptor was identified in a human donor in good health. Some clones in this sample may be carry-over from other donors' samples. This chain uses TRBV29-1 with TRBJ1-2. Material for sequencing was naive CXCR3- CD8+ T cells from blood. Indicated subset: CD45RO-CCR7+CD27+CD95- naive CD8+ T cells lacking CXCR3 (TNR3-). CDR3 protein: CSVEGGPSYGYTF.